These 27 T cell receptor beta chains were all obtained from the same sample, sequenced in a study of radiation and T cells in renal cell carcinoma (dated by TCRdb to about 2020). Library preparation used the immunoSEQ multiplex PCR assay. Here the immuneACCESS table is served through TCRdb, limited to in-frame sequences with V and J called. Missing clones are a known gap in these copies; in checked studies unresolved V genes cover under half, and the rest lacks a known reason. In all, the sample holds some 120,000 clones, and about four fifths of those were seen once. Roughly 6% of the sample goes to the ten largest clones. Read against the paper, the sample's time point label means: blood 2 weeks post-SBRT. The treatment or condition label for this specimen denotes: 15 Gy SBRT to primary tumor, nephrectomy 4 weeks later. The input for sequencing was blood, taken from a patient whose treatment included radiotherapy and nephrectomy. The receptor set was obtained from a man aged 45-65 years with renal cell carcinoma.

The chain has TRBV7-4 and TRBJ1-4; possibly TRBD1 for D (5 bases). CDR3 size: 16 residues. Trimming removed 5 bases from V and 3 bases from J, with 16 bases in between. From germline, CDR1 is SGHVT and CDR2 SQSDAQ. This CDR3 reads CASSPPRGVPNEKLFF. CDR3 sequence (DNA): TGTGCCAGCAGCCCGCCCCGGGGGGTGCCTAATGAAAAACTGTTTTTT.

The rearrangement uses TRBV20-1 and TRBJ2-7; D remains unclear. Germline V gene sequence: CDR1 DFQATT, CDR2 SNEGSKA (reference sequence). Trimming took 5 bases from V and 1 from J, leaving 6 bases between them. The length of the CDR3 is 11 residues. CDR3 nucleotides: TGCAGTGCTGCAAGTTCCTACGAGCAGTACTTC. Translation: CSAASSYEQYF.

The genes are TRBV28 and TRBJ1-2; 9 nucleotides match TRBD1. The junction had 7 bases not matched to a gene; V was cut back by 6 bases and J by 5 bases. Germline CDR1 MDHEN, CDR2 SYDVKM. The CDR3 consists of 14 residues. The CDR3 spells CASSPQGADYGYTF. The CDR3 bases are TGTGCCAGCAGCCCACAGGGGGCTGATTATGGCTACACCTTC.

The CDR3 protein is CAITAGGELTGELFF. The CDR3 DNA reads as TGTGCCATCACAGCAGGGGGCGAACTCACCGGGGAGCTGTTTTTT. J is TRBJ2-2 and V is TRBV10-3; 8 bases are a match to TRBD1. Per germline, CDR1 ENHRY and CDR2 SYGVKD. This CDR3 is 15 amino acids long. The trim removed 7 bases at V and 4 bases at J, leaving 8 bases unmatched.

The J gene is TRBJ2-7, the V gene TRBV5-1, with D unresolved. Trimming pared 2 bases from V and 2 bases from J, leaving 8 bases between. Germline loops: CDR1 SGHRS, CDR2 YFSETQ. The CDR3 consists of 13 residues. CDR3 loop: CASSLLDTYEQYF. CDR3 in DNA: TGCGCCAGCAGCTTACTGGATACCTACGAGCAGTACTTC.

The V and J genes are TRBV4-3 and TRBJ2-1, with D possibly being TRBD1 or TRBD2 (6 bases each). V dropped 0 bases and J dropped 4 bases, with 16 bases sitting between them. In germline, CDR1 is LGHNA, CDR2 YSLEER. There are 17 residues in the CDR3. The DNA of the CDR3 is TGCGCCAGCAGCCAAGAGAGGGGGGACTCGGATTACAATGAGCAGTTCTTC. Its protein product is CASSQERGDSDYNEQFF.

The chain links TRBV7-9 to TRBJ1-2, with TRBD1 as a possible D gene (5 bases). V was clipped by 5 bases and J by 6 bases, with 19 bases between them. This CDR3 contains 15 residues. The germline V gene has CDR1 SEHNR and CDR2 FQNEAQ (reference sequence). The CDR3 spells CASSLSPQGSDGYTF. CDR3 sequence (DNA): TGTGCCAGCAGCCTAAGCCCGCAGGGTTCGGATGGCTACACCTTC.

The chain uses TRBV29-1 and TRBJ2-7, with TRBD1 identical over 8 bases. V lost 6 bases and J lost 4; bases outside the gene matches: 17. Per germline, CDR1 SQVTM and CDR2 ANQGSEA. The CDR3 length is 16 residues. CDR3 DNA: TGCAGCGTCTACCGCCGCTCGCAGGGGGCGAGATACGAGCAGTACTTC. Translation: CSVYRRSQGARYEQYF.

The chain is built from TRBV14 and TRBJ1-1; D is perhaps TRBD1 (6 bases). The V gene lost 1 base and the J gene lost 6 bases, with 9 bases spanning the gap. Germline V gives CDR1 SGHDN, CDR2 FVKESK. The CDR3 is made up of 13 amino acids. CDR3 DNA: TGTGCCAGCAGCCAAGGGGCAGGGGCTGAAGCTTTCTTT. Protein product: CASSQGAGAEAFF.

The rearrangement joins TRBV28 to TRBJ1-3; tentative D call: TRBD1 (6 bases). The CDR3 has 14 amino acids. The germline gives CDR1 MDHEN, CDR2 SYDVKM. The germline V and J ends were trimmed by 7 bases and 4 bases, with 14 bases remaining between them. The chain's CDR3 is CASNDRLSGNTIYF. The CDR3 nucleotides read TGTGCCAGCAACGACAGGTTATCGGGAAACACCATATATTTT.

The chain carries TRBV7-8 and TRBJ1-3; 9 bases align to TRBD1. Trimming at V came to 6 bases and at J to 7 bases, leaving 13 bases not matched to a gene. Germline CDR1 SGHVS, CDR2 FQNEAQ. The CDR3 sequence is 16 residues long. CDR3 region: CASSFTGTGPGNTIYF. The CDR3 DNA follows: TGTGCCAGCAGTTTCACCGGGACAGGGCCCGGTAACACCATATATTTT.

The chain is built from TRBV28 and TRBJ1-2; D possibly corresponds to TRBD1 (6 bases). V lost 3 bases and J 4 bases, leaving 15 bases between the germline ends. Germline V lookup: CDR1 MDHEN, CDR2 SYDVKM. The length of the CDR3 is 15 residues. This chain's CDR3 is CASSLGGANIYGYTF. CDR3 DNA: TGTGCCAGCAGTTTGGGGGGGGCCAACATCTATGGCTACACCTTC.

This chain links TRBV7-8 with TRBJ1-2, with D maybe TRBD1 (6 bases). Looked up from germline, CDR1 is SGHVS and CDR2 is FQNEAQ. The CDR3 is 15 residues long. V gave up 3 bases and J gave up 8 bases, with 19 bases separating them. In DNA form, the CDR3 reads TGTGCCAGCAGCTTCGGGCGAACAGGGTGGAGGGGCTACACCTTC. Translation gives CASSFGRTGWRGYTF.

The chain couples TRBV10-3 to TRBJ2-2; possibly TRBD2 for D (8 bases). The CDR3 contains 16 residues. V dropped 4 bases and J dropped 5 bases, with 17 bases sitting between them. Germline loops: CDR1 ENHRY, CDR2 SYGVKD. The CDR3 DNA sequence: TGTGCCATCAGTGGTAGCGGGACAGACTATACCGGGGAGCTGTTTTTT. Translated: CAISGSGTDYTGELFF.

The rearrangement joins TRBV2 to TRBJ1-2; D is ambiguous. Germline values: CDR1 SNHLY, CDR2 FYNNEI. V lost 2 bases and J 0 bases, leaving 10 bases between the germline ends. CDR3 size: 15 residues. CDR3 nucleotide sequence: TGTGCCAGCAGTGAAAATGCAGTTGCTAACTATGGCTACACCTTC. This translates into CASSENAVANYGYTF.

CDR3 sequence: CASSLRDRDHNEQFF. CDR3 nucleotides: TGTGCCAGCAGCCTCCGGGACAGGGATCACAATGAGCAGTTCTTC. The rearrangement links TRBV7-8 to TRBJ2-1; 9 nucleotides align to TRBD1. This CDR3 contains 15 residues. The germline V gene encodes CDR1 SGHVS and CDR2 FQNEAQ. After removal of 5 bases from V and 5 bases from J, the junction contained 7 bases not matched to a gene.

The chain joins TRBV7-2 to TRBJ2-1, with D maybe TRBD1 (6 bases). The V end lost 2 bases, the J end lost 1 base, and 12 bases lay between the germline ends. The CDR3 is 16 amino acids. Germline CDR1 and CDR2: SGHTA and FQGNSA. CDR3 nucleotides: TGTGCCAGCAGCTTACTCCTGACAGGATCCTACAATGAGCAGTTCTTC. Its translation is CASSLLLTGSYNEQFF.

The chain recombines TRBV12-5 with TRBJ2-3; 8 bases align to TRBD1. The CDR3 sequence is 14 residues long. CDR1 LGHNT and CDR2 FRNRAP come from the germline V gene. J was trimmed by 3 bases and V by 5 bases; bases with no gene match: 4. CDR3 sequence: CASGPGGPTDTQYF. Here the CDR3 DNA reads TGTGCTAGTGGTCCAGGGGGCCCAACAGATACGCAGTATTTT.

This sequence joins TRBV29-1 and TRBJ2-3, with a possible D match to TRBD2 (7 bases). Germline V gene lookup returns CDR1 SQVTM and CDR2 ANQGSEA. Trimming shortened V by 0 bases and J by 7 bases, and 17 bases separated the two germline ends. This CDR3 is built from 15 residues. CDR3 loop: CSVEDRGALGYTQYF. DNA of the CDR3: TGCAGCGTTGAAGATCGGGGGGCCCTCGGGTATACGCAGTATTTT.

The V call is TRBV5-1, the J call TRBJ2-2, with 7 positions matching TRBD1. In germline, CDR1 is SGHRS, CDR2 YFSETQ. The junction had 4 bases not matched to a gene; V was cut back by 0 bases and J by 5 bases. The CDR3 is 15 amino acids. The CDR3 DNA follows: TGCGCCAGCAGCTTGGGACAGGGAATAACCGGGGAGCTGTTTTTT. It translates to CASSLGQGITGELFF.

The chain carries TRBV4-1 and TRBJ2-5; 8 bases fit TRBD1. Germline V gene sequence: CDR1 MGHRA, CDR2 YSYEKL. The trim removed 7 bases at V and 4 bases at J, leaving 14 bases unmatched. The CDR3 loop spans 16 amino acids. The CDR3 loop reads CASTRTGNAWGETQYF. The CDR3 coding sequence is TGCGCCAGCACCCGGACAGGGAATGCATGGGGAGAGACCCAGTACTTC.

The J gene is TRBJ2-3, the V gene TRBV11-3; D might be TRBD2 (6 bases). V shed 4 bases and J shed 0 bases, with 8 bases lying between them. CDR1 and CDR2 from the germline V gene are SGHNT and YENEEA. This CDR3 is 14 amino acids long. The CDR3 DNA follows: TGTGCCAGCAGCTACGGGGGAAGCACAGATACGCAGTATTTT. It is translated as CASSYGGSTDTQYF.

The gene calls are TRBV7-9 and TRBJ2-3; possibly TRBD1 for D (6 bases). Per the germline V gene, CDR1 is SEHNR and CDR2 is FQNEAQ (reference sequence). The CDR3 sequence is 14 residues long. Trimming shortened V by 5 bases and J by 2 bases, and 11 bases separated the two germline ends. CDR3: CASSPTGNTDTQYF. The CDR3 DNA reads as TGTGCCAGCAGCCCTACAGGGAACACAGATACGCAGTATTTT. The whole variable domain, filled in from reference TRBV7-9 and TRBJ2-3, reads DTGVSQNPRHKITKRGQNVTFRCDPISEHNRLYWYRQTLGQGPEFLTYFQNEAQLEKSRLLSDRFSAERPKGSFSTLEIQRTEQGDSAMYLCASSPTGNTDTQYFGPGTRLTVL.

The rearrangement joins TRBV6-5 to TRBJ2-5, with 8 bases lining up with TRBD1. CDR1 and CDR2 (germline): MNHEY, SVGAGI. The CDR3 is 14 amino acids. V lost 5 bases and J lost 6; bases outside the gene matches: 8. The DNA for the CDR3 is TGTGCCAGCAGTCCCTCGACAGGGGAAAAGACCCAGTACTTC. Translating it yields CASSPSTGEKTQYF.

In this sample, this clone turned up a few times. The chain's CDR3 is CASARTGGYSPLHF. The CDR3 bases are TGTGCCAGCGCAAGGACAGGGGGCTATTCACCCCTCCACTTT. This chain joins TRBV6-5 and TRBJ1-6; 11 bases match TRBD1. J lost 8 bases, V lost 8 bases, and 5 bases had no gene match. Germline loops: CDR1 MNHEY, CDR2 SVGAGI. This CDR3 region has 14 residues.

The gene calls are TRBV25-1 and TRBJ2-7, with TRBD2 matching over 8 bases. J lost 6 bases, V lost 3 bases, and 4 bases had no gene match. Looked up from germline, CDR1 is MGHDK and CDR2 is SYGVNS. The CDR3 runs to 13 residues. For the CDR3, the DNA is TGTGCCAGCAGTGAGGGACTAGTGACCGAGCAGTACTTC. Its translation: CASSEGLVTEQYF.

This sequence joins TRBV4-1 and TRBJ2-3; D tentatively fits TRBD1 or TRBD2 (5 bases each). V was clipped by 4 bases and J by 2 bases, with 10 bases between them. Germline V CDR1 and CDR2: MGHRA, YSYEKL. The CDR3 contains 14 residues. CDR3 residues: CASSPGPITDTQYF. DNA of the CDR3: TGCGCCAGCAGCCCGGGACCGATCACAGATACGCAGTATTTT.